These 7 T cell receptor beta chains came from one sample sequenced in a study of identical twins. TCRdb reanalysed the 5' RACE reads using MiXCR and keeps one entry per CDR3 protein. The sample shows 700,000 or so distinct CDR3 sequences, 20% to 25% of them seen only once. Separately, the same data were catalogued under a study of T cells expressing NK-cell markers.

Sequencing was done on a sample of PBMCs. These receptors were obtained from a woman between 18 and 30 years old in good health.

At least ten counts were recorded for this clonotype. The rearrangement uses TRBV10-3 and TRBJ1-6; D call uncertain. This CDR3 spans 15 amino acids. Germline V gene sequence: CDR1 ENHRY, CDR2 SYGVKD. The V and J ends lost 2 bases and 8 bases respectively, with 13 bases between them. The CDR3 region is CAISEPASVDSPLHF. The CDR3 nucleotides read TGTGCCATCAGTGAGCCGGCCTCGGTTGATTCACCCCTCCACTTT.

This clonotype came up many times. V gene TRBV25-1 combines with J gene TRBJ2-5; D remains unclear. Germline V gene sequence: CDR1 MGHDK, CDR2 SYGVNS. The CDR3 has 15 amino acids. V was pared by 3 bases and J by 0 bases, with 11 bases between. The CDR3 sequence is CASSDPRTYQETQYF. For the CDR3, the DNA is TGTGCCAGCAGTGATCCAAGGACGTACCAAGAGACCCAGTACTTC. Full variable domain (outside the CDR3, taken from reference TRBV25-1 and TRBJ2-5): EADIYQTPRYLVIGTGKKITLECSQTMGHDKMYWYQQDPGMELHLIHYSYGVNSTEKGDLSSESTVSRIRTEHFPLTLESARPSHTSQYLCASSDPRTYQETQYFGPGTRLLVL.

This clonotype was observed many times. The chain joins TRBV20-1 to TRBJ1-1; D is unclear. Germline V gene lookup returns CDR1 DFQATT and CDR2 SNEGSKA (reference sequence). There are 11 residues in the CDR3. V was shortened by 6 bases and J by 5 bases, with 10 bases between the two germline ends. CDR3 sequence: CSATPGTEAFF. In nucleotides, the CDR3 is TGCAGTGCCACCCCCGGAACTGAAGCTTTCTTT.

This clonotype was found a few times. V usage is TRBV7-2 and J usage is TRBJ1-5; D not certain. The CDR3 is made up of 14 amino acids. Per the germline V gene, CDR1 is SGHTA and CDR2 is FQGNSA. Trimming took 4 bases from V and 3 from J, leaving 10 bases between them. CDR3 residues: CASSSDGNNQPQHF. The CDR3 nucleotides are TGTGCCAGCAGCTCGGACGGTAACAATCAGCCCCAGCATTTT.

The V and J genes are TRBV15 and TRBJ1-2; maybe TRBD1 (5 bases). CDR3 length: 14 residues. Trimming took off 0 bases at V and 8 bases at J, with 13 bases between the two ends. The germline gives CDR1 LNHNV, CDR2 YYDKDF (reference sequence). In nucleotides, the CDR3 is TGTGCCACCAGCAGAGATCCTGGGGCGACCGGCTACACCTTC. This gives the protein CATSRDPGATGYTF.

This clonotype was seen a few times. This chain links TRBV5-5 with TRBJ1-3; 8 bases map to TRBD1. The CDR3 totals 14 residues. Per germline, CDR1 SGHKS and CDR2 YYEKEE (reference sequence). Trimming cost V 2 bases and J 6 bases; bases outside gene matches: 4. The CDR3 region has the DNA TGTGCCAGCAGCTTCGTGACAGGGGTAAACACCATATATTTT. Translation gives CASSFVTGVNTIYF.

J is TRBJ1-1 and V is TRBV20-1; D is possibly TRBD1 (6 bases). The germline V gene encodes CDR1 DFQATT and CDR2 SNEGSKA (reference sequence). The CDR3 consists of 14 residues. Trimming removed 5 bases from V and 2 bases from J, with 15 bases in between. CDR3 loop: CSASTGTRNTEAFF. The CDR3 DNA reads TGCAGTGCTTCAACCGGGACAAGAAACACTGAAGCTTTCTTT.